This TCR beta chain was profiled in a study of blood T cell repertoires in COVID-19. Background on the study: COVID-19 samples from acute and convalescent phases originated in the United States, Italy and Spain.

In germline, CDR1 is LNHNV, CDR2 YYDKDF (reference sequence). Deletions cut 0 bases from V and 6 bases from J, with 12 bases between. This CDR3 contains 15 residues. Sequencing was performed with immunoSEQ multiplex PCR; in TCRdb, only in-frame clones are kept and a portion is missing. The data contain approximately 440,000 clones, 87% of them singletons. This sequence joins TRBV15 and TRBJ1-3; no clear D. The TCR sequence derives from a woman aged 18-29 years who had recovered from COVID-19. The sequenced sample consisted of PBMCs or T cells enriched from blood (not recorded which). DNA for the CDR3: TGTGCCACCAGCAGAGATCCAGGCCTTGAAAACACCATATATTTT. Translation: CATSRDPGLENTIYF.